This T cell receptor beta chain comes out of a study of shared clonotypes between healthy human individuals. Whole-study findings and limits: The expectation was that sequencing depth would affect clonotype sharing among donors.

Trimming cost V 0 bases and J 4 bases, with 10 bases left between them. The germline CDR1 and CDR2 sequences are SGHDN and FVKESK. The length of the CDR3 is 15 residues. DNA at about 200 ng, about 30,000 T cell genomes, went into sorted-subset replicate PCRs. The method was immunoSEQ multiplex PCR; TCRdb's version includes in-frame clones alone and lacks a portion of them. The profile shows around 700,000 clones, 92% of them singletons. CD45RO-negative, CCR7-positively selected cells formed the naive CD8 fraction, excluding terminally differentiated effector memory CD45RA+ cells. For this clone: Its matching antigen is unknown.

This sequence was found in a man aged 25-45 years in good health. Sequencing was performed on naive CD8+ T cells sorted from blood. The chain is built from TRBV14 and TRBJ2-1, with D perhaps matching TRBD2 (6 bases). The CDR3 loop is CASSQELAQYNEQFF. The CDR3 DNA follows: TGTGCCAGCAGCCAAGAACTAGCACAGTACAATGAGCAGTTCTTC.